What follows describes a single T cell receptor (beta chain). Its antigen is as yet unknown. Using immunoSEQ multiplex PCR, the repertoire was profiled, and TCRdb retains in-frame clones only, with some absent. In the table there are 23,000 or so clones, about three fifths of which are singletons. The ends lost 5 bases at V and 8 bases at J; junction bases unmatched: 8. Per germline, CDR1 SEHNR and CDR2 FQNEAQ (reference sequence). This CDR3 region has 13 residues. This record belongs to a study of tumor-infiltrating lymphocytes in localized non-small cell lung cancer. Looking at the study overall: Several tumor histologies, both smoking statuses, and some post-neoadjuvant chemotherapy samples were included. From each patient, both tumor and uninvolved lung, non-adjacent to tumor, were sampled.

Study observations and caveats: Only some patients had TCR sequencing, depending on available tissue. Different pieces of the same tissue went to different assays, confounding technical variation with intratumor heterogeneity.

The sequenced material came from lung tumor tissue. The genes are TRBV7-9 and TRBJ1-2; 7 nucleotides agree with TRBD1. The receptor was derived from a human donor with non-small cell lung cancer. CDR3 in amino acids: CASSLREGAGYTF. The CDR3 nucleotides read TGTGCCAGCAGCCTCCGAGAGGGGGCCGGCTACACCTTC.